What follows are 7 T cell receptor beta chains derived from one specimen sequenced in a study of T cell responses to AZD1222 COVID-19 vaccine. This table comes from immunoSEQ multiplex PCR, and its TCRdb copy is limited to in-frame clones, with some not included. Counted here are about 120,000 clones, approximately 90% occurring once; the ten biggest clones make up 2% to 3%. Specimen: peripheral blood, collected on day 0 of AZD1222 vaccination. These receptors all stem from an adult in good health.

The V call is TRBV9, the J call TRBJ2-2; 9 bases align to TRBD1. Germline-derived CDR1 and CDR2 are SGDLS and YYNGEE. The CDR3 sequence is 20 residues long. J lost 1 base, V lost 3 bases, and 16 bases had no gene match. The CDR3 nucleotides read TGTGCCAGCAGCGCGGGACAGGGCTCGGCGCGCCACCTGAACACCGGGGAGCTGTTTTTT. This encodes CASSAGQGSARHLNTGELFF.

The V gene is TRBV5-4, the J gene TRBJ2-7; D is ambiguous. The CDR3 runs 13 residues. V gave up 0 bases and J gave up 0 bases, with 4 bases separating them. Germline V gene sequence: CDR1 SGHNT, CDR2 YYREEE (reference sequence). The CDR3 DNA follows: TGTGCCAGCAGCTTGGACCCCTCCTACGAGCAGTACTTC. As protein: CASSLDPSYEQYF.

The J gene is TRBJ1-2, the V gene TRBV5-1; no definite D call. Trimming removed 0 bases at V and 4 bases at J, with 10 bases between. This CDR3 is built from 14 residues. CDR1 is SGHRS, CDR2 YFSETQ, per germline. The CDR3 DNA reads as TGCGCCAGCAGCTTGGAGGCAACGGGCTATGGCTACACCTTC. Encoded protein: CASSLEATGYGYTF. The whole variable domain, filled in from reference TRBV5-1 and TRBJ1-2, reads KAGVTQTPRYLIKTRGQQVTLSCSPISGHRSVSWYQQTPGQGLQFLFEYFSETQRNKGNFPGRFSGRQFSNSRSEMNVSTLELGDSALYLCASSLEATGYGYTFGSGTRLTVV.

Notes on this clone: One end of the junction is discordant with germline, which a read error may explain. The V gene is TRBV7-7, the J gene TRBJ1-1; D is unresolved. This CDR3 region has 13 residues. Germline V gene lookup returns CDR1 SSHAT and CDR2 FNYEAQ (reference sequence). The CDR3 sequence: CASSLAENTEAFF. The CDR3 DNA sequence: TGTGCTAGCAGCTTGGCGGAGAACACTGAAGCTTTCTTT.

The chain joins TRBV28 to TRBJ1-5; tentatively, D is TRBD1 (5 bases). Germline V gene sequence: CDR1 MDHEN, CDR2 SYDVKM. Trimming removed 6 bases at V and 0 bases at J, with 24 bases between. This CDR3 has 19 amino acids. CDR3 sequence reads: CASRRIPVDTRNSNQPQHF. In DNA form, the CDR3 reads TGTGCCAGCAGGCGAATCCCCGTGGACACCAGAAATAGCAATCAGCCCCAGCATTTT.

The chain joins TRBV12-3 or TRBV12-4 to TRBJ1-6; D gene ambiguous. V was shortened by 5 bases and J by 14 bases, with 10 bases between the two germline ends. The CDR3 loop spans 11 amino acids. CDR3 in amino acids: CASSLALSLHF. The CDR3 coding sequence is TGTGCCAGCAGTCTCGCATTATCCCTCCACTTT.

The genes are TRBV11-3 and TRBJ2-1; a weak D match, TRBD1 (5 bases). Looked up from germline, CDR1 is SGHNT and CDR2 is YENEEA. Trimming pared 8 bases from V and 2 bases from J, leaving 13 bases between. This CDR3 comprises 14 residues. The CDR3 DNA reads as TGTGCCAGCGGTAGGGGTGGCGCCTACAATGAGCAGTTCTTC. This encodes CASGRGGAYNEQFF. Drawing the rest from reference TRBV11-3 and TRBJ2-1, the complete variable domain is EAGVVQSPRYKIIEKKQPVAFWCNPISGHNTLYWYLQNLGQGPELLIRYENEEAVDDSQLPKDRFSAERLKGVDSTLKIQPAELGDSAVYLCASGRGGAYNEQFFGPGTRLTVL.